The sequence of this T cell receptor beta chain was determined in a study of blood T cell repertoires in COVID-19. Study background: Acute-phase and convalescent COVID-19 samples originated in the United States, Italy and Spain. Sources were T cells, B-cell-depleted T cells, or PBMCs; the material itself was cDNA or gDNA.

Per the study methods: Reference gene primers were amplified, and this amplification served to estimate nucleated cell counts. Some clones are missing from TCRdb's copy, which holds only in-frame ones; the method was immunoSEQ multiplex PCR. The DNA was the basis for D and trimming; V, J and clone size are from that table. The table records about 150,000 clones, 80% of them present only once. The CDR3 extends over 22 amino acids. V lost 0 bases and J lost 1; bases outside the gene matches: 16. CDR1 MDHEN and CDR2 SYDVKM come from the germline V gene. The sequence derives from a man between 60 and 75 years old with acute or convalescent COVID-19. Sequencing was carried out using peripheral blood. This chain links TRBV28 with TRBJ2-3; 13 positions agree with TRBD2. CDR3 DNA sequence: TGTGCCAGCAGTTTATGGAAGAGGGGACTAGCGGGAAAGGAGGGAGGCACAGATACGCAGTATTTT. Translation: CASSLWKRGLAGKEGGTDTQYF.